This TCR beta chain was sequenced during a study of blood T cells in healthy people across ages. A second PCR, run for roughly 7 to 11 cycles, used a sample-barcoded 5' primer plus a J-beta primer mix. Each cDNA molecule was tagged by a template-switch adaptor that had 12 random nucleotides. One entry per CDR3 protein results from TCRdb running MiXCR on the 5' RACE reads. The sample shows around 1,100,000 distinct CDR3 sequences, approximately 38% of them seen only once. The germline gives CDR1 SNHLY, CDR2 FYNNEI. The CDR3 is 15 residues long. The sample, about 9.7 milliliters of peripheral blood, was drawn from each donor. Samples had at least 7 million PBMCs isolated from them.

This sequence joins TRBV2 and TRBJ2-5; 8 bases align to TRBD1. The J call may be faulty, since TRBJ2-7 better matches the DNA end. Sequences were obtained from blood. This TCR was sampled from a man between 18 and 29 years old in good health. The CDR3, as DNA: TGTGCCAGCAGTAAAAGGACAGGGAGCTCCTACGAGCAGTACTTC. This gives the protein CASSKRTGSSYEQYF.